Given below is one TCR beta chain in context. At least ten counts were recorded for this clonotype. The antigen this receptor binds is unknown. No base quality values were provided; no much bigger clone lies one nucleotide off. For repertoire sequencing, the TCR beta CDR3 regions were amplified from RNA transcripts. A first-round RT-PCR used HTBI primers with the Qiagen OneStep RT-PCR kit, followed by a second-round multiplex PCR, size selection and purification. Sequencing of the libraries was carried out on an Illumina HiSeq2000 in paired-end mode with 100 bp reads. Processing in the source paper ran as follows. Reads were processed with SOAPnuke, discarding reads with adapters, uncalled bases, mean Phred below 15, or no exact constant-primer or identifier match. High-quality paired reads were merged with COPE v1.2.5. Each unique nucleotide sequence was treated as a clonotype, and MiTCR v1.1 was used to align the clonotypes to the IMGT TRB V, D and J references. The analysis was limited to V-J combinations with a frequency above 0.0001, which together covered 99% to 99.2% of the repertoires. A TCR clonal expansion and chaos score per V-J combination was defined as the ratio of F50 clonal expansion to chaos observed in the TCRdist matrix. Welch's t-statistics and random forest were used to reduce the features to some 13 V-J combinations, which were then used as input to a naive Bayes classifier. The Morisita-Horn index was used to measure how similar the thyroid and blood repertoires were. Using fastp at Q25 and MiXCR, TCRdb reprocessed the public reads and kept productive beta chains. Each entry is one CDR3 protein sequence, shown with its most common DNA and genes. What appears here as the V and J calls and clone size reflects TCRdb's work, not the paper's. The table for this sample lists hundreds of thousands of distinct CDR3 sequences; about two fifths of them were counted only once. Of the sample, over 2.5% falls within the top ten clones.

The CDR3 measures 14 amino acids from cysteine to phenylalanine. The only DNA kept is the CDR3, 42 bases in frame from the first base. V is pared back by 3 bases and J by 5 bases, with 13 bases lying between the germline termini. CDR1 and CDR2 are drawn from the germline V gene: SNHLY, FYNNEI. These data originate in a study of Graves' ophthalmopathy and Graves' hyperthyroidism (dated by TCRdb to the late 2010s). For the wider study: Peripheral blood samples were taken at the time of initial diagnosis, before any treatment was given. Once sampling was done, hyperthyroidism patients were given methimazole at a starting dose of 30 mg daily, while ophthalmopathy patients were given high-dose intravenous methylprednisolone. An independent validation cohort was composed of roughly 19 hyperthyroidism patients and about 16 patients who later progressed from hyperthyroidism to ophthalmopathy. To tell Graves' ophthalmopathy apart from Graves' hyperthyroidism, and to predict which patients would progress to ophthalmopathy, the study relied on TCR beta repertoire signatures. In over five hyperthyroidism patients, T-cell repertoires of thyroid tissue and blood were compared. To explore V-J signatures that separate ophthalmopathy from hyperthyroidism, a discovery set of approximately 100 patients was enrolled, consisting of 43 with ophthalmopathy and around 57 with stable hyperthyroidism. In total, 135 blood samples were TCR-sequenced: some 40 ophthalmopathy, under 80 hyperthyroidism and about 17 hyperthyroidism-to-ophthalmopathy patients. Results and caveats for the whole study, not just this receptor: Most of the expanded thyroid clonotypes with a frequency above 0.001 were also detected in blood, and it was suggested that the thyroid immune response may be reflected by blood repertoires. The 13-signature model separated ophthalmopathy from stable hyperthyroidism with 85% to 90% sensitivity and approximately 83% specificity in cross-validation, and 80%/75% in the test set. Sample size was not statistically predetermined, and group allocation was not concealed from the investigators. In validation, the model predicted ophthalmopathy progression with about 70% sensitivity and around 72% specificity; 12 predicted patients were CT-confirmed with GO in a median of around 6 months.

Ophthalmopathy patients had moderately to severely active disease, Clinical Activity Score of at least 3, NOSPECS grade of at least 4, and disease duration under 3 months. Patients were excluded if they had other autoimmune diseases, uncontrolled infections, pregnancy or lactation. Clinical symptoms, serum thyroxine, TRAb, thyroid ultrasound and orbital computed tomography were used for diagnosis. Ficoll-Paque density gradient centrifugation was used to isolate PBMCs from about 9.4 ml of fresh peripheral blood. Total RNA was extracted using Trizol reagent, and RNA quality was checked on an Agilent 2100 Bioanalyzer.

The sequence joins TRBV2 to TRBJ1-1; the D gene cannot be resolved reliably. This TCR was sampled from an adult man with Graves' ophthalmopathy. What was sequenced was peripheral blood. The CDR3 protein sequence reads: CASSDPKARTEAFF. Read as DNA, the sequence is TGTGCCAGCAGTGATCCCAAAGCCCGGACTGAAGCTTTCTTT.